This T cell receptor beta chain comes out of a study of cytomegalovirus exposure and HLA in healthy donors. Findings of the study overall: In an earlier analysis, most TCR beta V segments were productive about 87% or about 30% of the time.

This PCR relied on a set of 60 Vbeta primers and 13 Jbeta primers. TCRdb keeps only in-frame clones here, not all; method: immunoSEQ multiplex PCR. The sample holds tens of thousands of clones. Concerning this clone itself: Its antigen is as yet unknown.

This CDR3 is built from 14 residues. Germline CDR1 is SGHTA and CDR2 is FQGNSA. Trimming took 7 bases from V and 8 from J, leaving 17 bases between them. The rearrangement uses TRBV7-2 and TRBJ1-4, with a possible D match to TRBD1 (5 bases). The source material was PBMCs. The TCR was taken from a man aged 35 to 55 in good health and CMV-seropositive. CDR3 nucleotide sequence: TGTGCCAGCACTTTCTTGGGGCCACGGGAAAAACTGTTTTTT. Translated: CASTFLGPREKLFF.